This T cell receptor beta chain was obtained from a study of response to subunit inactivated influenza vaccine. Findings of the study overall: After each seasonal influenza vaccination, few new T cells are recruited, the authors suggested.

Turning to this clonotype: Its antigen is not identified.

One entry per CDR3 protein results from TCRdb running MiXCR on the RT-PCR reads. Of 550,000 to 600,000 distinct CDR3 sequences listed, 12% are singletons. Germline CDR1 and CDR2: SEHNR and FQNEAQ (reference sequence). This CDR3 has 12 amino acids. V shed 8 bases and J shed 10 bases, with 12 bases lying between them. The rearrangement joins TRBV7-9 to TRBJ1-6, with a possible D match to TRBD1 (6 bases). The sequences come from PBMCs from blood, collected on the day of vaccination. The sequence came from a man over 45 who received an inactivated influenza vaccine. Written as DNA, the CDR3 is TGTGCCAGCGCGATCGACAGGTCACCCCTCCACTTT. Translated, it gives CASAIDRSPLHF.